This T cell receptor delta chain originates from a study of gamma-delta chains in newborns, infants, children (dated by TCRdb to between 2018 and 2021). In the study overall: In the study title, it is stated that polyclonal expansion of innate gammadelta T cells is driven by microbial exposure immediately after birth. The study investigated how microbial exposure shaped innate gammadelta T cell populations in human newborns immediately after birth.

V loses 0 bases, J loses 6 bases, and the germline ends lie 10 bases apart. The CDR3 spans 13 residues, from the cysteine through the phenylalanine. Kept here is only the CDR3 DNA, which spans 39 bases and is read in frame from base 1. Looking up the germline V gene yields CDR1 GEAIGNYY and CDR2 EKD. The listed sequencing device is Illumina MiSeq. Public reads were reanalyzed in TCRdb with CATT, and rows carrying the same DNA were merged afterwards. Across this sample there are about 3,400 delta-chain clones, with 0.3% seen only once. The top ten clonotypes cover roughly 14% of the sample. As regards this clone: No antigen is known for it. TCRdb pairs this DNA with a much larger clone's protein that differs at residue 9, likely a read error; the protein shown was translated from the DNA.

Sequenced input: blood. This sequence uses TRDV2 and TRDJ1; tentative D gene TRDD3, with 5 bases matching. This TCR came from a child who was a newborn, infant or young child, either healthy, febrile or measles-vaccinated (not recorded which). The sequence in DNA is TGTGCCTGTGACACCTGGGGACCCTATAAACTCATCTTT. Its protein product is CACDTWGPYKLIF.